The T cell receptor (beta chain) described here comes from a study of T-cell reconstitution after alpha-beta-depleted transplantation in children. Germline loops: CDR1 MNHEY, CDR2 SVGEGT. V shed 11 bases and J 4 bases; nucleotides not matched to a gene: 17. The CDR3 spans 16 residues. Unique molecular identifiers were used in preparing the TCRbeta library. MiXCR, applied by TCRdb to the PCR reads, yields one record per CDR3 protein. The data show over 450,000 distinct CDR3 sequences, with 8% to 11% seen just once and 2% held by the top ten. This clonotype was counted at least ten times. The chain combines TRBV6-2 or TRBV6-3 with TRBJ2-3; TRBD2 aligns across 8 bases. Sequences were derived from PBMCs, sampled before TCRalphabeta/CD19-depleted stem cell transplant. The source is a child under 10 years old with inherited bone marrow failure, due to receive a stem cell transplant. CDR3 nucleotides: TGTGCCTCTCTTGAGGTAGCGGGAAGATCCCCAGATACGCAGTATTTT. Residues: CASLEVAGRSPDTQYF.